These 3 T cell receptor beta chains were all obtained from the same sample, sequenced in a study of vaccination and CD4 T cells after COVID-19 (dated by TCRdb to between 2022 and 2023). Their antigen targets remain unknown. The meaning of the sample's treatment or condition label: approximately 10-day PBMC culture with coronavirus spike peptide pools or control peptides (ViraFEST assay). The library was produced with PCR. The run used an Illumina iSeq 100. At the Johns Hopkins FTIC core, DNA from the cultured CD4+ T cells underwent TCR sequencing with the Oncomine TCR Beta short-read assay. TCRdb reprocessed the public reads (quality trimming at Q25 with fastp, clone calling with MiXCR) and kept in-frame beta chains. Every CDR3 protein is listed once, alongside the most common genes and DNA of its rows. This sample has over 15,000 distinct CDR3 sequences in its table, and over 50% of those were observed once. The ten largest clonotypes hold around 12% of the sample.

The specimen sequenced was CD4+ T cells from blood, cultured in vitro. All receptors come from a human donor who had recovered from COVID-19.

The gene calls are TRBV5-1 and TRBJ2-4, with 11 bases fitting TRBD2. After removal of 4 bases from V and 2 bases from J, the junction contained 8 bases not matched to a gene. Germline CDR1 and CDR2: SGHRS and YFSETQ. This CDR3 spans 17 amino acids. CDR3 amino acids: CASSPGGTSGSKNIQYF. The CDR3 nucleotides read TGCGCCAGCAGCCCAGGGGGGACTAGCGGATCCAAAAACATTCAGTACTTC.

This clonotype was detected only a few times. DNA for the CDR3: TGCAGTGCTAGGGGGGCGAGCATGAACACTGAAGCTTTCTTT. Its protein product is CSARGASMNTEAFF. The chain couples TRBV20-1 to TRBJ1-1, with D perhaps TRBD1 (6 bases). The V and J ends lost 3 bases and 0 bases respectively, with 11 bases between them. From germline, CDR1 is DFQATT and CDR2 SNEGSKA (reference sequence). The length of the CDR3 is 14 residues.

The chain carries TRBV2 and TRBJ1-1, with D perhaps matching TRBD1 (5 bases). V shed 5 bases and J shed 2 bases, with 12 bases lying between them. The CDR3 runs 14 residues. Germline CDR1 is SNHLY and CDR2 is FYNNEI. The CDR3 here is CASSSTGRNTEAFF. The CDR3 bases are TGTGCCAGCAGTTCTACGGGACGAAACACTGAAGCTTTCTTT.